The clone carrying this T cell receptor beta chain occurred many times. Antigen: not known. The CDR3 extends over 19 amino acids. With 0 bases removed from V and 0 bases from J, the gap between germline ends came to 18 bases. From germline, CDR1 is LGHNA and CDR2 YNFKEQ. This entry belongs to a study of T cells after yellow fever vaccination. Points from the study as a whole: Contamination by abundant bulk-population clonotypes could be present in FACS-sorted repertoires. A faster peak, day 5 versus 15, was reached by the weaker secondary response.

TCR cDNA was made by 5'RACE template switching, adding a universal primer site and UMIs. TCRdb reprocessed the 5' RACE reads via MiXCR and lists one record per CDR3 protein. The table includes hundreds of thousands of distinct CDR3 sequences, about 17% detected once. This chain connects TRBV4-2 to TRBJ2-1; possibly TRBD2 for D (5 bases). This sequence was found in a man younger than 35 who received the YFV17D yellow fever vaccine. The sequencing used PBMCs, collected 5 to 6 days after the first yellow fever vaccination. This CDR3 reads CASSQEFQQRISSYNEQFF. The CDR3 region has the DNA TGTGCCAGCAGCCAAGAGTTTCAGCAGCGGATCAGCTCCTACAATGAGCAGTTCTTC.